One sample yielded the 2 T cell receptor beta chains listed below, sequenced in a study of molecular identifiers for immune sequencing clone quantification (dated by TCRdb to 2017 to 2018). The library was generated by PCR. The sequencer was an Illumina HiSeq 4000. TCRdb reanalyzed the raw reads on its own, using fastp at Q25 for trimming and MiXCR for clone calling, and kept in-frame beta chains. Rows with a matching CDR3 protein are joined into one entry that keeps the most common DNA and genes. In this sample the table shows 60,000 to 70,000 distinct CDR3 sequences, less than 20% of which occur a single time. Approximately 1.6% of the sample is in the top ten clones. Sequencing was performed on naive CD8+ T cells from blood, with Jurkat cell RNA spiked in. Interpreted using the paper, the cell subset or site label stands for: FACS-sorted CD8+CD4-CCR7+CD45RA+ naive T cells. Every receptor here comes from a human donor in good health. Some libraries in this study had Jurkat cell RNA spiked in.

This clonotype was observed many times. This chain links TRBV29-1 with TRBJ2-1; no clear D gene. The CDR3 consists of 13 residues. Germline CDR1 SQVTM, CDR2 ANQGSEA. With 3 bases removed from V and 7 bases from J, the gap between germline ends came to 13 bases. CDR3 region: CSVDLEWDNEQFF. CDR3 sequence (DNA): TGCAGCGTTGACCTCGAGTGGGATAATGAGCAGTTCTTC.

As to this clonotype: One end of the junction fails to match germline, which may point to a read error. The chain has TRBV20-1 and TRBJ2-7; 8 positions agree with TRBD1. Germline lookup yields CDR1 DFQATT and CDR2 SNEGSKA (reference sequence). There are 16 residues in the CDR3. CDR3 protein: CSAKPLGTGFSHEQYF. The CDR3 DNA reads TGTAGTGCTAAACCCTTGGGGACAGGCTTCTCCCACGAGCAGTACTTC.